The present T cell receptor (beta chain) was sequenced within a study of PD-L1 blockade in urothelial cancer. Study-wide context: Enrolled patients had been treated previously with 0 to 3 chemotherapy regimens. Study outcomes and limitations: Below-median pretreatment blood TCR clonality predicted better survival.

The germline CDR1 and CDR2 sequences are GTSNPN and SVGIG (reference sequence). This CDR3 has 14 amino acids. The trim removed 4 bases at V and 4 bases at J, leaving 5 bases unmatched. Some clones are missing from TCRdb's copy, which holds only in-frame ones; the method was immunoSEQ multiplex PCR. This sample has roughly 67,000 clones, with about 90% found just once. Regarding time point: pretreatment peripheral blood. Disease in patients was locally advanced or metastatic urothelial carcinoma. Concerning this clone: What it binds is unknown.

This chain uses TRBV30 with TRBJ2-3, with 10 bases aligning to TRBD2. The sequence came from a man between 60 and 75 years old with urothelial cancer. Source: PBMCs, taken around atezolizumab (anti-PD-L1) treatment. The CDR3: CAWKLAGGPDTQYF. CDR3 bases: TGTGCCTGGAAATTAGCGGGGGGCCCAGATACGCAGTATTTT. The whole variable domain, remainder taken from reference TRBV30 and TRBJ2-3, is SQTIHQWPATLVQPVGSPLSLECTVEGTSNPNLYWYRQAAGRGLQLLFYSVGIGQISSEVPQNLSASRPQDRQFILSSKKLLLSDSGFYLCAWKLAGGPDTQYFGPGTRLTVL.